The 21 T cell receptor beta chains listed next were all sequenced from one sample in a study of Graves' ophthalmopathy and Graves' hyperthyroidism. RNA transcripts were the source from which TCR beta CDR3 regions were amplified. Second-round multiplex PCR came after first-round RT-PCR with HTBI primers. Via MiXCR, TCRdb re-called the multiplex PCR reads, giving one row per CDR3 protein. The sample lists over a million distinct CDR3 sequences, less than 45% seen once, with roughly 11% in the top ten. Sequenced: peripheral blood or thyroid tissue (not recorded which). All receptors come from an adult man with Graves' hyperthyroidism.

About this clonotype: This sequence may be a read error, since a much larger clone differs from it by one base. The J gene is TRBJ1-2, the V gene TRBV9; D is perhaps TRBD1 (6 bases). The length of the CDR3 is 13 residues. Germline CDR1 and CDR2: SGDLS and YYNGEE. The CDR3 loop reads CACSAQGLSGYTF. The CDR3 DNA follows: TGTGCCTGCAGCGCACAGGGTCTCAGTGGCTACACCTTC.

CDR3: CASSLGFAYTEAFF. CDR3 DNA sequence: TGTGCCAGCAGTTTAGGGTTTGCGTACACTGAAGCTTTCTTT. The rearrangement links TRBV27 to TRBJ1-1; D remains unclear. V shed 2 bases and J shed 3 bases, with 10 bases lying between them. Germline CDR1 MNHEY, CDR2 SMNVEV (reference sequence). This CDR3 comprises 14 residues.

The CDR3 nucleotides are TGTGCCAGCACCCCCCCCCGCGACACTGAAGCTTTCTTT. It yields the protein CASTPPRDTEAFF. The chain is built from TRBV25-1 and TRBJ1-1; unclear D gene. The CDR3 has 13 residues. In germline, CDR1 is MGHDK, CDR2 SYGVNS. The V end lost 7 bases, the J end lost 3 bases, and 12 bases lay between the germline ends.

There are many counts of this clonotype. The genes are TRBV10-3 and TRBJ2-7; D gene unclear. The V end was cut by 7 bases, the J end by 1 base, with 20 bases between. Germline assignment: CDR1 ENHRY and CDR2 SYGVKD. CDR3 length: 16 amino acids. CDR3 amino acids: CAINSEPGGKSYEQYF. The CDR3 DNA sequence: TGTGCCATCAACTCGGAGCCGGGCGGAAAGTCCTACGAGCAGTACTTC.

The V and J genes are TRBV6-5 and TRBJ1-1; possible D gene TRBD1, 5 bases. CDR1 is MNHEY and CDR2 is SVGAGI in the germline V gene. The CDR3 loop spans 15 amino acids. V was cut by 5 bases and J by 10 bases, with 23 bases left in between. CDR3 in amino acids: CASSERLGALVGAFF. The CDR3 DNA reads TGTGCCAGCAGTGAACGTCTAGGGGCATTAGTAGGAGCTTTCTTT.

This clonotype was recorded only once. The CDR3 does not end in the conserved phenylalanine or tryptophan, so this is likely a read error. The chain employs TRBV7-2 and TRBJ2-5; TRBD2 matches at 8 bases. V lost 4 bases, J lost 7 bases, and 8 bases stayed unmatched. This CDR3 contains 14 residues. CDR1 SGHTA and CDR2 FQGNSA come from the germline V gene. For the CDR3, the DNA is TGTGCCAGCAGCTGGAAGACTAGCGTGGGGACCCAGTACATC. It is translated as CASSWKTSVGTQYI.

This clonotype was seen a handful of times. This likely comes from a read error, as the CDR3 has no conserved phenylalanine or tryptophan at its end. The limits of the CDR3 on the DNA are not certain, so only TCRdb's listed CDR3 is given. This chain uses TRBV5-4 with TRBJ2-5. Germline CDR1 is SGHNT and CDR2 is YYREEE (reference sequence). The length of the CDR3 is 8 amino acids, counting both ends. CDR3 sequence: CASSLDST.

This chain uses TRBV6-2 or TRBV6-3 with TRBJ2-5; 8 positions agree with TRBD1. Germline V lookup: CDR1 MNHEY, CDR2 SVGEGT. The CDR3 loop spans 16 amino acids. With V trimmed by 6 bases and J by 2 bases, 11 bases remained unmatched. CDR3 sequence (DNA): TGTGCCAGCAGACTCCATGGGACAGGCAAACAAGAGACCCAGTACTTC. This codes for CASRLHGTGKQETQYF.

About this clonotype: A much larger clone differs from this one at a single base, so this may be a read error. The chain carries TRBV10-3 and TRBJ2-5, with TRBD1 identical over 9 bases. CDR3 length: 16 amino acids. From germline, CDR1 is ENHRY and CDR2 SYGVKD. CDR3 region: CATSNLRGGQGETQYF. The CDR3 bases are TGTGCCACCAGTAACCTGAGGGGGGGACAGGGAGAGACCCAGTACTTC.

This clonotype was found many times. V gene TRBV7-9 combines with J gene TRBJ1-6, with 9 bases aligning to TRBD1. This CDR3 region has 16 residues. J lost 8 bases, V lost 5 bases, and 10 bases had no gene match. Per the germline V gene, CDR1 is SEHNR and CDR2 is FQNEAQ (reference sequence). This CDR3 reads CASSPAAGQGHSPLHF. The CDR3 nucleotides are TGTGCCAGCAGCCCCGCCGCGGGACAGGGTCATTCACCCCTCCACTTT.

This sequence joins TRBV10-3 and TRBJ2-1; weak D call: TRBD2 (6 bases). There are 14 residues in the CDR3. V was clipped by 2 bases and J by 8 bases, with 13 bases between them. CDR1 is ENHRY, CDR2 SYGVKD, per germline. CDR3: CAISEATSSHEQFF. CDR3 coding DNA: TGTGCCATCAGTGAGGCGACTAGTTCCCATGAGCAGTTCTTC.

At least ten counts were recorded for this clonotype. The V call is TRBV20-1, the J call TRBJ1-2; D remains ambiguous. Trimming shortened V by 3 bases and J by 0 bases, and 14 bases separated the two germline ends. This CDR3 has 15 amino acids. Germline CDR1 is DFQATT and CDR2 is SNEGSKA (reference sequence). CDR3: CSASSLQTPNYGYTF. As DNA, the CDR3 is TGCAGTGCTAGTAGCCTACAGACGCCTAACTATGGCTACACCTTC.

Points on this clonotype: No conserved phenylalanine or tryptophan is present at the end of the CDR3, so a read error is the likely explanation. The limits of the CDR3 on the DNA are not certain, so only TCRdb's listed CDR3 is given. This chain uses TRBV7-2 with TRBJ1-6; TRBD1, the table's D call, lacks a check against the DNA. CDR1 and CDR2 (germline): SGHTA, FQGNSA. The CDR3 adds up to 11 amino acids, both ends counted. CDR3 loop: CASSKWTGSTS.

This clonotype was detected only a few times. This rearrangement joins TRBV29-1 to TRBJ2-7; 7 bases agree with TRBD2. J gave up 6 bases and V 6 bases, and 17 bases lay outside the gene matches. From germline, CDR1 is SQVTM and CDR2 ANQGSEA. CDR3 length equals 15 residues. The CDR3 loop is CSVRSGRADSSEQYF. DNA of the CDR3: TGCAGCGTGAGGAGTGGGAGGGCTGATTCATCCGAGCAGTACTTC.

This clonotype was counted between two and nine times. This chain connects TRBV30 to TRBJ2-7; weak D call: TRBD1 (6 bases). The V end was cut by 2 bases, the J end by 5 bases, with 13 bases between. The CDR3 has 13 amino acids. CDR1 is GTSNPN, CDR2 SVGIG, per germline (reference sequence). DNA for the CDR3: TGTGCCTGGAGTCAACAGGGCTTGGACGAGCAGTACTTC. Translated, it gives CAWSQQGLDEQYF.

This clonotype was detected ten times or more. The chain uses TRBV29-1 and TRBJ2-5, with D perhaps TRBD1 (7 bases). Germline V gene lookup returns CDR1 SQVTM and CDR2 ANQGSEA. The CDR3 spans 13 residues. The V end was cut by 6 bases, the J end by 5 bases, with 16 bases between. In DNA form, the CDR3 reads TGCAGCGTCCGGAGGGGGCGTGAGGAGACCCAGTACTTC. Encoded protein: CSVRRGREETQYF.

This clonotype showed up many times. This rearrangement joins TRBV12-3 or TRBV12-4 to TRBJ2-5; a weak D match, TRBD1 (6 bases). The germline V and J ends were trimmed by 6 bases and 4 bases, with 12 bases remaining between them. The CDR3 consists of 13 residues. CDR3 sequence (DNA): TGTGCCAGCAGCCAGACAGGTCGAGAGACCCAGTACTTC. This encodes CASSQTGRETQYF.

This clonotype was seen many times. The chain recombines TRBV20-1 with TRBJ2-6, with D possibly being TRBD1 (5 bases). V was trimmed by 6 bases and J by 0 bases, leaving 6 bases between them. CDR1 and CDR2 (germline): DFQATT, SNEGSKA (reference sequence). This CDR3 has 13 amino acids. In nucleotides, the CDR3 is TGCAGTGCGCAGGGCTCTGGGGCCAACGTCCTGACTTTC. It is translated as CSAQGSGANVLTF.

There are a few counts of this clonotype. The V and J genes are TRBV6-2 or TRBV6-3 and TRBJ1-1; D unresolved. Germline V gene lookup returns CDR1 MNHEY and CDR2 SVGEGT. The V end was cut by 4 bases, the J end by 3 bases, with 12 bases between. This CDR3 comprises 14 residues. CDR3 DNA sequence: TGTGCCAGCAGTTTCTTCCTTTCTCACACTGAAGCTTTCTTT. It codes for CASSFFLSHTEAFF.

V gene TRBV5-1 combines with J gene TRBJ1-4; tentative D call: TRBD1 (5 bases). CDR1 SGHRS and CDR2 YFSETQ come from the germline V gene. This CDR3 comprises 13 residues. The V end lost 4 bases, the J end lost 4 bases, and 8 bases lay between the germline ends. CDR3 nucleotides: TGCGCCAGCAGCCAGGGACTTAATGAAAAACTGTTTTTT. Translated, it gives CASSQGLNEKLFF.

Of note for this clonotype: A single base separates this from a much larger clone, so it may be a read error. The rearrangement links TRBV20-1 to TRBJ1-5; D gene unclear. The germline CDR1 and CDR2 sequences are DFQATT and SNEGSKA (reference sequence). The CDR3 length is 16 residues. The V end was cut by 4 bases, the J end by 7 bases, with 23 bases between. CDR3 loop: CSAMDGLQGGKQPQHF. The CDR3 region has the DNA TGCAGTGCTATGGACGGGCTCCAAGGAGGGAAGCAGCCCCAGCATTTT.